The next 20 T cell receptor beta chains were all read from a single sample in a study of early T cells in non-severe SARS-CoV-2 infection. TCRdb passed the 5' RACE reads through MiXCR, listing each CDR3 protein once. The sample includes about 68,000 distinct CDR3 sequences, 10% to 15% of them seen just once. The sequenced material came from whole blood. These receptors all come from an adult who was a healthcare worker with PCR-confirmed SARS-CoV-2 infection or an uninfected control (not recorded which).

The chain is built from TRBV3-1 and TRBJ1-5; D may be TRBD1 (5 bases). The CDR3 contains 14 residues. Trimming left V 3 bases short and J 1 base short, with 7 bases between. Germline V gene sequence: CDR1 LGHDT, CDR2 YNNKEL (reference sequence). CDR3: CASSHRQSNQPQHF. DNA for the CDR3: TGTGCCAGCAGCCACCGACAGAGCAATCAGCCCCAGCATTTT.

The table lists this clonotype with many counts. This sequence joins TRBV11-2 and TRBJ2-6; TRBD1 is a possible D gene (6 bases). The V and J ends lost 5 bases and 2 bases respectively, with 7 bases between them. This CDR3 is 14 amino acids long. Germline CDR1 and CDR2: SGHAT and FQNNGV. This chain's CDR3 is CASSPGAGANVLTF. The DNA for the CDR3 is TGTGCCAGCAGCCCAGGGGCTGGGGCCAACGTCCTGACTTTC.

This clonotype was counted between two and nine times. V and J are TRBV6-2 or TRBV6-3 and TRBJ2-5, with a possible D match to TRBD2 (6 bases). The length of the CDR3 is 14 residues. Trimming shortened V by 3 bases and J by 4 bases, and 12 bases separated the two germline ends. CDR1 is MNHEY, CDR2 SVGEGT, per germline. This CDR3 is CASSYNQEGETQYF. CDR3 in DNA: TGTGCCAGCAGTTATAATCAGGAGGGAGAGACCCAGTACTTC.

This chain links TRBV7-9 with TRBJ2-6; D is perhaps TRBD2 (6 bases). Trimming cost V 5 bases and J 0 bases, with 17 bases left between them. Germline V gene lookup returns CDR1 SEHNR and CDR2 FQNEAQ (reference sequence). The CDR3 is 18 residues long. CDR3 residues: CASSPLAAGISGANVLTF. CDR3 DNA sequence: TGTGCCAGCAGCCCCTTGGCGGCGGGGATCTCTGGGGCCAACGTCCTGACTTTC. The full variable domain, with the rest looked up from reference TRBV7-9 and TRBJ2-6, is DTGVSQNPRHKITKRGQNVTFRCDPISEHNRLYWYRQTLGQGPEFLTYFQNEAQLEKSRLLSDRFSAERPKGSFSTLEIQRTEQGDSAMYLCASSPLAAGISGANVLTFGAGSRLTVL.

This clonotype was counted a few times. This chain links TRBV7-2 with TRBJ1-5; no clear D. CDR1 is SGHTA, CDR2 FQGNSA, per germline. The CDR3 extends over 13 amino acids. Trimming took off 5 bases at V and 7 bases at J, with 12 bases between the two ends. CDR3 nucleotides: TGTGCCAGCAGCCGAAAACCGGGACAGCCCCAGCATTTT. Its protein product is CASSRKPGQPQHF.

This chain joins TRBV15 and TRBJ1-1, with 9 bases identical to TRBD1. The CDR3 runs to 15 residues. The V gene end was trimmed by 1 base and the J gene end by 7 bases; junction bases not matched to a gene: 7. CDR1 is LNHNV and CDR2 is YYDKDF in the germline V gene (reference sequence). CDR3 in DNA: TGTGCCACCAGCAGAGGCGTCGGACAGGGGAGTGAAGCTTTCTTT. Residues: CATSRGVGQGSEAFF.

V and J are TRBV4-1 and TRBJ2-7; TRBD1 agrees at 9 bases. V lost 4 bases to trimming and J lost 3 bases; unmatched junction nucleotides: 4. Looked up from germline, CDR1 is MGHRA and CDR2 is YSYEKL. The CDR3 is made up of 14 amino acids. The CDR3 region is CASSPGTGHYEQYF. CDR3 nucleotide sequence: TGCGCCAGCAGCCCGGGGACAGGGCACTACGAGCAGTACTTC.

This clonotype was observed many times. The genes are TRBV10-3 and TRBJ1-5; TRBD1 aligns across 7 bases. Germline V gene sequence: CDR1 ENHRY, CDR2 SYGVKD. With 10 bases clipped from V and 3 bases from J, the junction kept 3 bases outside the gene matches. The CDR3 has 12 residues. The CDR3 reads CASGTDNQPQHF. CDR3 nucleotide sequence: TGTGCCAGCGGGACAGACAATCAGCCCCAGCATTTT.

This rearrangement joins TRBV3-1 to TRBJ2-1; D gene ambiguous. Trimming left V 0 bases short and J 6 bases short, with 12 bases between. The V gene's germline CDR1 is LGHDT and CDR2 YNNKEL (reference sequence). The CDR3 has 15 residues. The CDR3 loop reads CASSQDDTPINEQFF. As DNA, the CDR3 is TGTGCCAGCAGCCAAGACGATACCCCCATCAATGAGCAGTTCTTC.

The count of this clonotype is one. An end of the junction differs from the germline gene, which may be a read error. V and J are TRBV12-3 or TRBV12-4 and TRBJ1-6; a weak D match, TRBD1 (6 bases). CDR3 length: 13 residues. CDR3 sequence (DNA): TGTGTCAGCAGTCCCGGACAGAATTCACCCCTCCACTTT. Its protein product is CVSSPGQNSPLHF.

J is TRBJ2-1 and V is TRBV4-2, with TRBD1 as a possible D gene (5 bases). CDR1 is LGHNA and CDR2 is YNFKEQ in the germline V gene. The CDR3 length is 11 residues. Between the trimmed V and J ends, which lost 1 base and 15 bases, there was a span of 10 bases. The CDR3 DNA follows: TGTGCCAGCAGCCAAGGGGGCCGTGGGTTCTTC. It translates to CASSQGGRGFF.

In its sample, this clonotype was seen a few times. This sequence joins TRBV5-4 and TRBJ2-4, with D hard to call. The V end lost 7 bases, the J end lost 1 base, and 6 bases lay between the germline ends. The CDR3 runs 12 residues. Germline assignment: CDR1 SGHNT and CDR2 YYREEE (reference sequence). The CDR3 bases are TGTGCCAGCGGACGCGCCAAAAACATTCAGTACTTC. It is translated as CASGRAKNIQYF.

This clonotype was counted ten times or more. The chain combines TRBV27 with TRBJ1-5; D is unclear. The CDR3 is 13 amino acids. V lost 2 bases and J lost 8, with 10 bases in between. The germline gives CDR1 MNHEY, CDR2 SMNVEV (reference sequence). CDR3 in amino acids: CASSLPEEEPQHF. CDR3 sequence (DNA): TGTGCCAGCAGTTTACCAGAAGAAGAGCCCCAGCATTTT.

The rearrangement links TRBV12-2 to TRBJ1-2. TRBV12-2 is marked as a pseudogene. The CDR3 consists of 11 residues. DNA of the CDR3: TGTGCAAGTCGCTTAGGCTATGGCTACACCTTC. Residues: CASRLGYGYTF.

In this sample, this clonotype turned up a few times. This chain links TRBV4-1 with TRBJ2-5, with 10 bases aligning to TRBD2. The CDR3 sequence is 20 residues long. The V gene's germline CDR1 is MGHRA and CDR2 YSYEKL. The junction had 17 bases not matched to a gene; V was cut back by 2 bases and J by 2 bases. The CDR3 loop reads CASSQRTPPGSGGKQETQYF. The CDR3 coding sequence is TGCGCCAGCAGCCAACGAACACCCCCGGGTAGCGGGGGGAAACAAGAGACCCAGTACTTC.

This clonotype was observed many times. The chain joins TRBV30 to TRBJ2-7; D not resolved. Germline CDR1 reads GTSNPN; CDR2 reads SVGIG (reference sequence). The V gene lost 3 bases and the J gene lost 0 bases, with 9 bases spanning the gap. The CDR3 length is 13 residues. The CDR3 loop reads CAWRKTGSYEQYF. The CDR3 region has the DNA TGTGCCTGGAGGAAGACTGGCTCCTACGAGCAGTACTTC.

CDR3 residues: CASSIGTINTGELFF. The CDR3 DNA is TGTGCCAGTAGTATAGGGACTATTAACACCGGGGAGCTGTTTTTT. The chain employs TRBV19 and TRBJ2-2, with a tentative D call TRBD2 (6 bases). Germline V gene data show CDR1 as LNHDA and CDR2 as SQIVND (reference sequence). The CDR3 runs to 15 residues. The ends were cut back, 1 base at V and 2 bases at J, with 8 bases in the middle.

There are many counts of this clonotype. This chain connects TRBV6-2 or TRBV6-3 to TRBJ1-1, with unresolved D. The CDR3 spans 14 residues. From germline, CDR1 is MNHEY and CDR2 SVGEGT. With 5 bases removed from V and 1 base from J, the gap between germline ends came to 11 bases. The CDR3 region has the DNA TGTGCCAGCAGTCCACCCTACTCGAACACTGAAGCTTTCTTT. This translates into CASSPPYSNTEAFF.

The V gene is TRBV2, the J gene TRBJ2-7, with a possible D match to TRBD2 (5 bases). Germline values: CDR1 SNHLY, CDR2 FYNNEI. The V and J ends lost 3 bases and 6 bases respectively, with 15 bases between them. The CDR3 length is 14 residues. The CDR3 reads CASSEQGPSGEQYF. CDR3 sequence (DNA): TGTGCCAGCAGTGAGCAAGGCCCCAGCGGCGAGCAGTACTTC.

V usage is TRBV25-1 and J usage is TRBJ1-6; possible D gene TRBD1, 6 bases. Germline lookup yields CDR1 MGHDK and CDR2 SYGVNS. The CDR3 extends over 16 amino acids. V lost 7 bases and J lost 9, with 22 bases in between. CDR3 region: CASTRHNRDSSSPLHF. The CDR3, as DNA: TGTGCCAGCACTAGACACAACAGGGATTCAAGTTCACCCCTCCACTTT.